The 24 T cell receptor beta chains given below trace back to one sample, sequenced in a study of shared clonotypes between healthy human individuals. Measured with immunoSEQ multiplex PCR; TCRdb has only the in-frame clones, and not every one. The repertoire consists of under 2.5 million clones, with around 90% occurring once and the leading ten covering about 0.41%. Sequenced: naive CD4+ T cells from PBMCs. Subset denoted: CD45RA+ positively selected. These receptors all stem from a man aged 18 to 30 in good health. Some clones in this sample may be carry-over from other donors' samples.

The chain is built from TRBV29-1 and TRBJ2-2, with D perhaps TRBD1 (6 bases). Trimming took 5 bases from V and 6 from J, leaving 16 bases between them. Germline V gene sequence: CDR1 SQVTM, CDR2 ANQGSEA. The CDR3 runs 14 residues. The CDR3 DNA reads as TGCAGCGTTTTACAGGGCATGTGGTCCGGGGAGCTGTTTTTT. It yields the protein CSVLQGMWSGELFF.

The chain combines TRBV6-5 with TRBJ1-5, with D uncertain. The CDR3 consists of 13 residues. Germline CDR1 is MNHEY and CDR2 is SVGAGI. Trimming pared 4 bases from V and 7 bases from J, leaving 11 bases between. CDR3 nucleotide sequence: TGTGCCAGCAGTTCCTCGTTCAGGCAGCCCCAGCATTTT. Translating it yields CASSSSFRQPQHF.

The V gene is TRBV27, the J gene TRBJ2-1, with TRBD1 as a possible D gene (6 bases). In germline, CDR1 is MNHEY, CDR2 SMNVEV (reference sequence). V was shortened by 5 bases and J by 8 bases, with 16 bases between the two germline ends. The CDR3 is 14 amino acids. As DNA, the CDR3 is TGTGCCAGCAGTGGGGACATGGGGGCGGATGAGCAGTTCTTC. Protein sequence: CASSGDMGADEQFF.

This chain joins TRBV4-1 and TRBJ2-2; maybe TRBD1 (6 bases). The CDR3 has 18 amino acids. The ends were cut back, 0 bases at V and 7 bases at J, with 21 bases in the middle. Per germline, CDR1 MGHRA and CDR2 YSYEKL. CDR3 DNA: TGCGCCAGCAGCCAAGATTGGGATACATTTGCAGGGGTCGGGGAGCTGTTTTTT. Amino acid sequence: CASSQDWDTFAGVGELFF.

This chain connects TRBV19 to TRBJ2-7, with D hard to call. The germline gives CDR1 LNHDA, CDR2 SQIVND (reference sequence). V lost 6 bases and J lost 0, with 15 bases in between. This CDR3 spans 15 amino acids. CDR3 sequence reads: CASSPRVSPSYEQYF. In nucleotides, the CDR3 is TGTGCCAGTAGCCCTAGGGTATCTCCCTCCTACGAGCAGTACTTC.

The chain combines TRBV5-1 with TRBJ2-1; D perhaps matches TRBD2 (7 bases). The CDR3 contains 16 residues. With 3 bases removed from V and 5 bases from J, the gap between germline ends came to 18 bases. Germline V gives CDR1 SGHRS, CDR2 YFSETQ. The CDR3 DNA follows: TGCGCCAGCAGCTGGGAAGGGGGGGCCTTCAACAATGAGCAGTTCTTC. This encodes CASSWEGGAFNNEQFF.

The V gene is TRBV9, the J gene TRBJ2-3; 7 bases agree with TRBD1. V shed 2 bases and J 4 bases; nucleotides not matched to a gene: 10. The CDR3 sequence is 16 residues long. Germline CDR1 and CDR2: SGDLS and YYNGEE. CDR3 loop: CASSVRQGSVPDTQYF. The CDR3 DNA follows: TGTGCCAGCAGCGTCCGACAGGGATCGGTTCCAGATACGCAGTATTTT.

The J gene is TRBJ1-3, the V gene TRBV5-1; D call uncertain. Trimming shortened V by 0 bases and J by 0 bases, and 10 bases separated the two germline ends. Germline V gene data show CDR1 as SGHRS and CDR2 as YFSETQ. The CDR3 runs 16 residues. The CDR3 reads CASSLATMGSGNTIYF. CDR3 nucleotides: TGCGCCAGCAGCTTGGCTACCATGGGCTCTGGAAACACCATATATTTT.

The V call is TRBV6-9, the J call TRBJ2-7; 9 bases are shared with TRBD2. Germline V gene sequence: CDR1 MNHGY, CDR2 SVAAGI. The CDR3 loop spans 16 amino acids. V lost 10 bases to trimming and J lost 3 bases; unmatched junction nucleotides: 16. The CDR3 protein is CAISPPSGTQYYEQYF. DNA of the CDR3: TGTGCCATCAGCCCCCCTAGCGGGACCCAATACTACGAGCAGTACTTC.

The rearrangement uses TRBV6-1 and TRBJ2-3; no definite D call. V gave up 2 bases and J gave up 0 bases, with 6 bases separating them. Germline loops: CDR1 MNHNS, CDR2 SASEGT. The CDR3 contains 14 residues. The CDR3 sequence is CASSELGSTDTQYF. The CDR3 DNA reads as TGTGCCAGCAGTGAACTGGGGAGCACAGATACGCAGTATTTT.

This clone was detected only a few times. The chain carries TRBV7-6 and TRBJ1-5; 10 bases line up with TRBD1. Germline V gene sequence: CDR1 SGHVS, CDR2 FNYEAQ. Trimming took 0 bases from V and 9 from J; bases not matched to a gene: 5. The CDR3 runs to 15 residues. The CDR3 loop reads CASSLAGDRGWPQHF. CDR3 nucleotide sequence: TGTGCCAGCAGCTTAGCCGGGGACAGGGGTTGGCCCCAGCATTTT.

The V and J genes are TRBV5-5 and TRBJ2-1; TRBD1 is a possible D gene (5 bases). V was trimmed by 1 base and J by 6 bases, leaving 14 bases between them. Germline-derived CDR1 and CDR2 are SGHKS and YYEKEE (reference sequence). CDR3 length: 15 amino acids. The CDR3 nucleotides are TGTGCCAGCAGCTTGATTCAGGGTGCGGTCAATGAGCAGTTCTTC. Its translation is CASSLIQGAVNEQFF.

In DNA, the CDR3 is TGTGCCAGTAGTAAATGGACTAGCGGTGAAGAGACCCAGTACTTC. It translates to CASSKWTSGEETQYF. The chain couples TRBV19 to TRBJ2-5; TRBD2 agrees at 10 bases. Germline V gene sequence: CDR1 LNHDA, CDR2 SQIVND (reference sequence). This CDR3 contains 15 residues. Trimming at V came to 4 bases and at J to 3 bases, leaving 5 bases not matched to a gene.

The CDR3 bases are TGCGCCAGCAGCTTGAGCGGGACATTATACAATGAGCAGTTCTTC. It specifies CASSLSGTLYNEQFF. The chain couples TRBV5-1 to TRBJ2-1; possible D gene TRBD2, 7 bases. The CDR3 is 15 amino acids. V was shortened by 1 base and J by 4 bases, with 12 bases between the two germline ends. Germline loops: CDR1 SGHRS, CDR2 YFSETQ.

This clone was seen once. Within the sample, other DNA sequences also encode this same CDR3. The chain is built from TRBV28 and TRBJ2-7; D is unclear. The V end lost 2 bases, the J end lost 5 bases, and 4 bases lay between the germline ends. The CDR3 length is 11 residues. Germline assignment: CDR1 MDHEN and CDR2 SYDVKM. The DNA of the CDR3 is TGTGCCAGCAGTTTAGAAAACGAGCAGTACTTC. This translates into CASSLENEQYF. The whole variable domain, remainder taken from reference TRBV28 and TRBJ2-7, is DVKVTQSSRYLVKRTGEKVFLECVQDMDHENMFWYRQDPGLGLRLIYFSYDVKMKEKGDIPEGYSVSREKKERFSLILESASTNQTSMYLCASSLENEQYFGPGTRLTVT.

This clone was observed once. The V call is TRBV7-8, the J call TRBJ2-7; 10 bases align to TRBD2. Germline CDR1 is SGHVS and CDR2 is FQNEAQ. V lost 5 bases to trimming and J lost 3 bases; unmatched junction nucleotides: 16. The CDR3 spans 18 residues. CDR3 DNA sequence: TGTGCCAGCAGCCAAAGGGGGGGTCCTAGCGGGAGTGTCTACGAGCAGTACTTC. It yields the protein CASSQRGGPSGSVYEQYF.

As for this clone: The same CDR3 also results from other DNA sequences found in this sample. The CDR3: CASSVGTGTYNEQFF. The CDR3 DNA sequence: TGTGCCAGCAGCGTCGGGACTGGAACCTACAATGAGCAGTTCTTC. V is TRBV9 and J is TRBJ2-1; D perhaps matches TRBD2 (6 bases). Trimming took 2 bases from V and 2 from J, leaving 11 bases between them. Germline V gives CDR1 SGDLS, CDR2 YYNGEE. The CDR3 covers 15 residues.

V usage is TRBV7-9 and J usage is TRBJ1-3; D ambiguous. CDR1 SEHNR and CDR2 FQNEAQ come from the germline V gene (reference sequence). Trimming removed 5 bases at V and 3 bases at J, with 5 bases between. The CDR3 runs to 12 residues. CDR3 coding DNA: TGTGCCAGCAGCCGGGTTGGAAACACCATATATTTT. As protein: CASSRVGNTIYF. The entire variable domain, with the rest obtained from reference TRBV7-9 and TRBJ1-3, is as follows: DTGVSQNPRHKITKRGQNVTFRCDPISEHNRLYWYRQTLGQGPEFLTYFQNEAQLEKSRLLSDRFSAERPKGSFSTLEIQRTEQGDSAMYLCASSRVGNTIYFGEGSWLTVV.

The chain couples TRBV10-3 to TRBJ2-1; the match to TRBD2 covers 8 bases. V dropped 3 bases and J dropped 7; count of bases not matched to a gene: 11. CDR1 is ENHRY and CDR2 is SYGVKD in the germline V gene. The CDR3 spans 16 residues. The CDR3 sequence is CAISEPTGTRPNEQFF. The CDR3, as DNA: TGTGCCATCAGTGAACCAACCGGGACTAGACCGAATGAGCAGTTCTTC.

A remark on this clone: The sample carries other DNA sequences with the same CDR3. The chain is built from TRBV2 and TRBJ2-7; possible D gene TRBD1, 6 bases. CDR1 is SNHLY, CDR2 FYNNEI, per germline. CDR3 length: 14 amino acids. V dropped 3 bases and J dropped 4 bases, with 13 bases sitting between them. CDR3 DNA sequence: TGTGCCAGCAGTGATCAGGGGTCGGGTTACGAGCAGTACTTC. Translated: CASSDQGSGYEQYF.

This clone has a single count. The rearrangement joins TRBV21-1 to TRBJ1-2. TRBV21-1 is a pseudogene locus. The CDR3 runs to 17 residues. The CDR3 reads CASSKTAPGLFDYGYTF. CDR3 DNA sequence: TGTGCCAGCAGCAAAACGGCACCGGGCCTCTTCGACTATGGCTACACCTTC.

The chain recombines TRBV30 with TRBJ2-7, with D possibly matching TRBD2 (6 bases). In germline, CDR1 is GTSNPN, CDR2 SVGIG (reference sequence). This CDR3 has 17 residues. The V gene lost 0 bases and the J gene lost 3 bases, with 21 bases spanning the gap. CDR3 sequence (DNA): TGTGCCTGGAGTGTCCTTAGGCCCGGGCTAGCGTACTACGAGCAGTACTTC. It encodes CAWSVLRPGLAYYEQYF.

The V and J genes are TRBV5-8 and TRBJ2-5; D unclear. The germline V gene encodes CDR1 SGHTS and CDR2 YDEGEE. V lost 2 bases and J lost 5, with 4 bases in between. The length of the CDR3 is 11 residues. The CDR3 spells CASSFSETQYF. The CDR3, as DNA: TGTGCCAGCAGCTTCTCTGAGACCCAGTACTTC.

V and J are TRBV11-3 and TRBJ2-1, with D possibly TRBD2 on 5 matching bases. V was pared by 0 bases and J by 13 bases, with 10 bases between. Looked up from germline, CDR1 is SGHNT and CDR2 is YENEEA. The CDR3 has 12 amino acids. In DNA, the CDR3 is TGTGCCAGCAGCTTAGACGGAGGCGCCCAGTTCTTC. It codes for CASSLDGGAQFF.